The 30 T cell receptor beta chains in this list originate from one sample, sequenced in a study of blood T cell repertoires in COVID-19. This table comes from immunoSEQ multiplex PCR, and its TCRdb copy is limited to in-frame clones, with some not included. The sample consists of roughly 40,000 clones, roughly three quarters of them appearing once. What was sequenced was peripheral blood. All receptors come from a man in his 70s with active or convalescent COVID-19.

V and J are TRBV4-1 and TRBJ1-1; 9 bases are a match to TRBD1. This CDR3 is built from 16 residues. CDR1 and CDR2 from the germline V gene are MGHRA and YSYEKL. Germline trimming cut 3 bases from V and 4 bases from J; bases unmatched to any gene: 9. DNA for the CDR3: TGCGCCAGCAGCCATGCACCAGGACAGGGGATCACTGAAGCTTTCTTT. It translates to CASSHAPGQGITEAFF.

The rearrangement uses TRBV6-5 and TRBJ2-3; tentatively, D is TRBD1 (6 bases). Between the trimmed V and J ends, which lost 6 bases and 2 bases, there was a span of 15 bases. CDR3 length: 15 residues. The V gene's germline CDR1 is MNHEY and CDR2 SVGAGI. The CDR3 DNA reads TGTGCCAGCAGGGCGCAGGGGATATCCACAGATACGCAGTATTTT. This sequence encodes CASRAQGISTDTQYF.

The gene calls are TRBV11-1 and TRBJ2-7; 7 positions agree with TRBD1. The CDR3 is made up of 15 amino acids. Trimming at V came to 3 bases and at J to 6 bases, leaving 11 bases not matched to a gene. Germline CDR1 is SGHAT and CDR2 is FQDESV (reference sequence). DNA for the CDR3: TGTGCCAGCAGCTTGATTGGAGAGGGGGCGGGCGAGCAGTACTTC. The encoded protein is CASSLIGEGAGEQYF.

The J gene is TRBJ2-5, the V gene TRBV3-1 (or the pseudogene TRBV3-2); D unclear. V was pared by 2 bases and J by 9 bases, with 13 bases between. This CDR3 region has 13 residues. In germline, CDR1 is LGHDT, CDR2 YNNKEL (reference sequence). The CDR3 reads CASSQPARPSQYF. The CDR3 nucleotides are TGTGCCAGCAGCCAACCAGCTAGGCCTTCCCAGTACTTC.

The sample holds a few counts of this clone. V is TRBV2 and J is TRBJ1-5, with D maybe TRBD1 (5 bases). Germline values: CDR1 SNHLY, CDR2 FYNNEI. Between the trimmed V and J ends, which lost 5 bases and 4 bases, there was a span of 12 bases. The CDR3 length is 14 residues. This CDR3 is CASSSTDTNQPQHF. The CDR3, as DNA: TGTGCCAGCAGTTCGACAGATACGAATCAGCCCCAGCATTTT. The full variable domain, with the rest looked up from reference TRBV2 and TRBJ1-5, is EPEVTQTPSHQVTQMGQEVILRCVPISNHLYFYWYRQILGQKVEFLVSFYNNEISEKSEIFDDQFSVERPDGSNFTLKIRSTKLEDSAMYFCASSSTDTNQPQHFGDGTRLSIL.

The rearrangement joins TRBV3-1 (or the pseudogene TRBV3-2) to TRBJ1-4; D is uncertain. The germline V gene has CDR1 LGHDT and CDR2 YNNKEL (reference sequence). This CDR3 is 15 amino acids long. V was clipped by 4 bases and J by 0 bases, with 9 bases between them. The CDR3 nucleotides are TGTGCCAGCAGCCCCCCACGGGCAACTAATGAAAAACTGTTTTTT. Protein sequence: CASSPPRATNEKLFF.

The V gene is TRBV6-5, the J gene TRBJ1-2; 8 bases map to TRBD1. The CDR3 runs to 13 residues. V lost 5 bases and J lost 8; bases outside the gene matches: 7. Germline CDR1 MNHEY, CDR2 SVGAGI. The CDR3 sequence: CASSQGAIQGYTF. For the CDR3, the DNA is TGTGCCAGCAGTCAGGGGGCGATCCAAGGCTACACCTTC.

The chain carries TRBV12-3 or TRBV12-4 and TRBJ1-2; D call uncertain. The V gene lost 5 bases and the J gene lost 8 bases, with 12 bases spanning the gap. This CDR3 has 12 residues. The CDR3 DNA sequence: TGTGCCAGCAGTGGCAGTATTTGGGGCTACACCTTC. This sequence encodes CASSGSIWGYTF.

V and J are TRBV7-3 and TRBJ2-2; maybe TRBD1 (5 bases). The CDR3 loop spans 13 amino acids. Trimming pared 4 bases from V and 5 bases from J, leaving 8 bases between. Germline lookup yields CDR1 SGHTA and CDR2 FQGTGA. CDR3 nucleotides: TGTGCCAGCAGCTCAGGGTTGACCGGGGAGCTGTTTTTT. This sequence encodes CASSSGLTGELFF.

The V gene is TRBV28, the J gene TRBJ2-5; a weak D match, TRBD2 (5 bases). CDR3 length: 14 residues. V was trimmed by 7 bases and J by 2 bases, leaving 14 bases between them. CDR1 is MDHEN and CDR2 is SYDVKM in the germline V gene. The CDR3 DNA follows: TGTGCCAGCATGGGTCCGGAGGTGCAAGAGACCCAGTACTTC. Translating gives CASMGPEVQETQYF.

The chain uses TRBV19 and TRBJ2-1; 7 positions match TRBD2. The V segment lost 0 bases and the J segment 0 bases; nucleotides outside the gene matches: 11. This CDR3 has 19 residues. CDR1 and CDR2 from the germline V gene are LNHDA and SQIVND (reference sequence). This CDR3 is CASSIDRGVSGSSYNEQFF. As DNA, the CDR3 is TGTGCCAGTAGTATAGATCGGGGGGTTAGCGGTAGCTCCTACAATGAGCAGTTCTTC. Drawing the rest from reference TRBV19 and TRBJ2-1, the complete variable domain is DGGITQSPKYLFRKEGQNVTLSCEQNLNHDAMYWYRQDPGQGLRLIYYSQIVNDFQKGDIAEGYSVSREKKESFPLTVTSAQKNPTAFYLCASSIDRGVSGSSYNEQFFGPGTRLTVL.

The V gene is TRBV18, the J gene TRBJ1-1, with 7 bases fitting TRBD1. The CDR3 totals 13 residues. The germline V gene has CDR1 KGHSH and CDR2 LQKENI. V lost 4 bases and J lost 1; bases outside the gene matches: 0. The DNA for the CDR3 is TGTGCCAGCTCACGGACAGGGAACACTGAAGCTTTCTTT. This gives the protein CASSRTGNTEAFF.

By proportion, this clone is medium-sized. The rearrangement joins TRBV6-2 or TRBV6-3 to TRBJ2-7; maybe TRBD1 (5 bases). This CDR3 is built from 17 residues. Trimming left V 2 bases short and J 2 bases short, with 19 bases between. The germline gives CDR1 MNHEY, CDR2 SVGEGT. In nucleotides, the CDR3 is TGTGCCAGCAGTTACCGGTCCTCTGTAGGGGTGCCCTACGAGCAGTACTTC. Its translation is CASSYRSSVGVPYEQYF.

This clone was found a few times. Other DNA sequences in this specimen translate into the identical CDR3. V is TRBV7-9 and J is TRBJ2-7; 9 bases align to TRBD1. Looked up from germline, CDR1 is SEHNR and CDR2 is FQNEAQ (reference sequence). The V gene end was trimmed by 3 bases and the J gene end by 3 bases; junction bases not matched to a gene: 3. The CDR3 has 14 residues. CDR3 bases: TGTGCCAGCAGCTTGACAGGGGGGGACTACGAGCAGTACTTC. This sequence encodes CASSLTGGDYEQYF.

The genes are TRBV6-5 and TRBJ1-5, with D perhaps matching TRBD1 (6 bases). With 0 bases removed from V and 6 bases from J, the gap between germline ends came to 12 bases. The germline CDR1 and CDR2 sequences are MNHEY and SVGAGI. The CDR3 is made up of 15 amino acids. In DNA form, the CDR3 reads TGTGCCAGCAGTTACTCAGCGACAGGCGGTCAGCCCCAGCATTTT. Its protein is CASSYSATGGQPQHF.

The V and J genes are TRBV5-1 and TRBJ1-1, with D unresolved. CDR3 length: 12 residues. Trimming removed 4 bases from V and 7 bases from J, with 11 bases in between. Germline CDR1 and CDR2: SGHRS and YFSETQ. CDR3: CASSPGGNEAFF. Written as DNA, the CDR3 is TGCGCCAGCAGCCCGGGAGGTAATGAAGCTTTCTTT. Using reference TRBV5-1 and TRBJ1-1 for the parts outside the CDR3, the full variable domain is KAGVTQTPRYLIKTRGQQVTLSCSPISGHRSVSWYQQTPGQGLQFLFEYFSETQRNKGNFPGRFSGRQFSNSRSEMNVSTLELGDSALYLCASSPGGNEAFFGQGTRLTVV.

The CDR3 here is CASRGGIYNSPLHF. In DNA form, the CDR3 reads TGTGCCAGCCGGGGAGGGATCTATAATTCACCCCTCCACTTT. The V gene is TRBV19, the J gene TRBJ1-6, with no clear D. The CDR3 consists of 14 residues. Germline CDR1 is LNHDA and CDR2 is SQIVND (reference sequence). Deletions cut 9 bases from V and 3 bases from J, with 12 bases between.

The V gene is TRBV5-6, the J gene TRBJ1-2; D perhaps matches TRBD1 (6 bases). The CDR3 contains 13 residues. Trimming cost V 4 bases and J 2 bases, with 9 bases left between them. CDR1 SGHDT and CDR2 YYEEEE come from the germline V gene. CDR3 sequence reads: CASSPDRNYGYTF. CDR3 coding DNA: TGTGCCAGCAGCCCGGACAGAAACTATGGCTACACCTTC.

This chain links TRBV5-1 with TRBJ1-1, with D hard to call. This CDR3 comprises 13 residues. Germline-derived CDR1 and CDR2 are SGHRS and YFSETQ. V was cut by 4 bases and J by 0 bases, with 7 bases left in between. CDR3 bases: TGCGCCAGCAGCGGCAGTATGAACACTGAAGCTTTCTTT. Translation gives CASSGSMNTEAFF.

V and J are TRBV6-5 and TRBJ1-2; perhaps TRBD1 as D (6 bases). This CDR3 comprises 14 residues. Trimming took off 6 bases at V and 2 bases at J, with 13 bases between the two ends. CDR1 MNHEY and CDR2 SVGAGI come from the germline V gene. The CDR3 protein is CASRPGQSNYGYTF. The CDR3 DNA sequence: TGTGCCAGCAGACCCGGACAGTCGAACTATGGCTACACCTTC.

By share, this clone counts as medium-sized. The chain carries TRBV5-4 and TRBJ2-6, with D unclear. Germline lookup yields CDR1 SGHNT and CDR2 YYREEE (reference sequence). The CDR3 has 15 residues. The V end was cut by 2 bases, the J end by 1 base, with 7 bases between. The chain's CDR3 is CASSFEDSGANVLTF. CDR3 coding DNA: TGTGCCAGCAGCTTCGAGGATTCTGGGGCCAACGTCCTGACTTTC.

V usage is TRBV28 and J usage is TRBJ1-3, with no clear D. The CDR3 consists of 16 residues. Germline V gene data show CDR1 as MDHEN and CDR2 as SYDVKM. V lost 7 bases and J 2 bases, leaving 18 bases between the germline ends. The CDR3 is CASTPGSMEPGNTIYF. In nucleotides, the CDR3 is TGTGCCAGCACCCCCGGGTCAATGGAACCTGGAAACACCATATATTTT.

This clone was seen a single time. The V gene is TRBV28, the J gene TRBJ2-5, with TRBD1 matching over 10 bases. The CDR3 is made up of 15 amino acids. V was clipped by 5 bases and J by 7 bases; unmatched bases: 10. The germline V gene encodes CDR1 MDHEN and CDR2 SYDVKM. In DNA form, the CDR3 reads TGTGCCAGCAGTCAGCCGGACAGGGGGGCAGGGACCCAGTACTTC. The encoded protein is CASSQPDRGAGTQYF.

Here the CDR3 reads CASSPRGMDTEAFF. In nucleotides, the CDR3 is TGCGCCAGCAGCCCACGGGGGATGGACACTGAAGCTTTCTTT. The V and J genes are TRBV4-1 and TRBJ1-1; D possibly corresponds to TRBD1 (5 bases). The CDR3 loop spans 14 amino acids. In germline, CDR1 is MGHRA, CDR2 YSYEKL. V lost 4 bases and J 3 bases, leaving 12 bases between the germline ends.

The chain is built from TRBV2 and TRBJ2-1, with TRBD2 identical over 9 bases. The length of the CDR3 is 16 residues. CDR1 and CDR2 from the germline V gene are SNHLY and FYNNEI. The trim removed 3 bases at V and 7 bases at J, leaving 10 bases unmatched. The CDR3, as DNA: TGTGCCAGCAGTGAGAATAGTCTAGCGGGGACAAATGAGCAGTTCTTC. It yields the protein CASSENSLAGTNEQFF.

This chain joins TRBV7-2 and TRBJ2-7; no reliable D call. Germline-derived CDR1 and CDR2 are SGHTA and FQGNSA. V lost 1 base and J lost 5, with 9 bases in between. This CDR3 has 13 residues. The CDR3 sequence is CASSLGYRDEQYF. The DNA for the CDR3 is TGTGCCAGCAGCTTAGGGTACAGAGACGAGCAGTACTTC.

CDR3 sequence reads: CASTWSGAYEQYF. The CDR3, as DNA: TGTGCCAGCACCTGGAGCGGGGCCTACGAGCAGTACTTC. The rearrangement joins TRBV28 to TRBJ2-7, with 7 bases aligning to TRBD2. The CDR3 extends over 13 amino acids. Germline CDR1 MDHEN, CDR2 SYDVKM. V gave up 7 bases and J gave up 2 bases; unmatched junction bases: 5.

Only a few counts were recorded for this clone. Other DNA sequences from this sample encode an identical CDR3 as well. This chain connects TRBV7-3 to TRBJ2-2, with 7 bases lining up with TRBD2. The CDR3 has 14 amino acids. Germline CDR1 is SGHTA and CDR2 is FQGTGA. Trimming removed 2 bases from V and 4 bases from J; junction bases left unmatched: 1. CDR3 DNA: TGTGCCAGCAGCTTAGGCGGGGGCACCGGGGAGCTGTTTTTT. This gives the protein CASSLGGGTGELFF.

The chain carries TRBV6-5 and TRBJ2-1; unclear D gene. From germline, CDR1 is MNHEY and CDR2 SVGAGI. The CDR3 runs 14 residues. Trimming removed 3 bases from V and 5 bases from J, with 11 bases in between. The CDR3 bases are TGTGCCAGCAGTTATCTCTACAGAAACAATGAGCAGTTCTTC. Encoded protein: CASSYLYRNNEQFF.

The chain recombines TRBV5-1 with TRBJ1-1; TRBD1 might be the D (6 bases). Trimming removed 4 bases from V and 6 bases from J, with 16 bases in between. The length of the CDR3 is 14 residues. Germline V gene data show CDR1 as SGHRS and CDR2 as YFSETQ. CDR3 in amino acids: CASSTYRVDAEAFF. CDR3 bases: TGCGCCAGCAGCACGTACAGGGTAGACGCTGAAGCTTTCTTT.